The text below deals with one TCR beta chain. Libraries of TCR beta came from iRepertoire HTBI primers plus Arm-PCR of CDR3 regions. TCRdb re-called the multiplex PCR reads through MiXCR, storing one row per CDR3 protein. The table has about 430,000 distinct CDR3 sequences, about 15% seen once. Documented time point: newly diagnosed GD, antithyroid drugs for less than 3 months. The TCR library was prepared using RNA isolated from PBMCs. These data originate in a study of regulatory T cells in long-lasting Graves disease. A further study also used this sample, focusing on T cells in Graves' hyperthyroidism and ophthalmopathy.

The source was peripheral blood mononuclear cells (PBMCs), collected at new diagnosis, from a patient treated with antithyroid drugs. The TCR sequence derives from a woman between 35 and 50 years old with Graves disease.

CDR3 nucleotide sequence: TGTGCCAGCAGTTTATCCGCGGCTCATGGCTACACCTTC. Its protein is CASSLSAAHGYTF. The rearrangement uses TRBV27 and TRBJ1-2; no firm D call. Deletions cut 0 bases from V and 6 bases from J, with 8 bases between. Per germline, CDR1 MNHEY and CDR2 SMNVEV (reference sequence). The CDR3 totals 13 residues.